The rows below give T cell receptor beta chains drawn from one sample of a study. TCRdb reprocessed the 5' RACE reads via MiXCR and lists one record per CDR3 protein. The sample includes tens of thousands of distinct CDR3 sequences, 28% of them seen just once. The source material was tumor-infiltrating memory CD4+ T cells sorted from the breast tumor. These receptors were taken from a female donor with breast cancer. Each CDR3 is given with its conserved first and last residue. A D gene is named only where the DNA matches it firmly. Some rows have no size entry. The others give once, few or many, or a class for an expanded clone.

d_call	v_call	clone_size	j_call	cdr3_nt	cdr3_aa
NA	TRBV5-1	NA	TRBJ2-1	TGCGCCAGCAGCTTAAGAGCCGACTACAATGAGCAGTTCTTC	CASSLRADYNEQFF
NA	TRBV5-5	NA	TRBJ2-7	TGTGCCAGCAGCTTGGTTTTTCAGGGGGGATCCTACGAGCAGTACTTC	CASSLVFQGGSYEQYF
NA	TRBV7-2	NA	TRBJ2-7	TGTGCCAGCAGCTTCTACTACGAGCAGTACTTC	CASSFYYEQYF
TRBD1	TRBV7-6	NA	TRBJ1-1	TGTGCCAGCAGCACAAACAGGGGAAACACTGAAGCTTTCTTT	CASSTNRGNTEAFF
NA	TRBV5-1	NA	TRBJ1-1	TGCGCCAGCAGCTTGGCCCAGGGCCACATGAACACTGAAGCTTTCTTT	CASSLAQGHMNTEAFF
NA	TRBV7-2	NA	TRBJ2-7	TGTGCCAGCAGCTTCGACCGGACTACCTACGAGCAGTACTTC	CASSFDRTTYEQYF
NA	TRBV7-2	NA	TRBJ1-1	TGTGCCAGCAGCTTAGCTCCAGTTATGAACACTGAAGCTTTCTTT	CASSLAPVMNTEAFF
NA	TRBV6-5	medium-sized	TRBJ2-1	TGTGCCAGCAGTCCCGGATTTAATACGTACAATGAGCAGTTCTTC	CASSPGFNTYNEQFF
NA	TRBV20-1	NA	TRBJ2-1	TGCAGTGCTACTGACCCGCTCCTCGATGAGCAGTTCTTC	CSATDPLLDEQFF
NA	TRBV7-8	few	TRBJ2-1	TGTGCCAGCAGCACCAATACCAATGAGCAGTTCTTC	CASSTNTNEQFF
TRBD1	TRBV20-1	NA	TRBJ1-1	TGCAGTGCTGGCTCGCCGGGACAGATGAACACTGAAGCTTTCTTT	CSAGSPGQMNTEAFF
NA	TRBV5-6	NA	TRBJ1-1	TGTGCCAGCAGCTTTCAGGGTACGAACACTGAAGCTTTCTTT	CASSFQGTNTEAFF
TRBD2	TRBV6-1	few	TRBJ2-2	TGTGCCAGCAGGCCCACTGGGCGGGAGACCGGGGAGCTGTTTTTT	CASRPTGRETGELFF
NA	TRBV4-2	few	TRBJ2-5	TGTGCCAGCAGCCAGCCGGTGGGGGCTCAAGAGACCCAGTACTTC	CASSQPVGAQETQYF
NA	TRBV6-1	NA	TRBJ2-5	TGTGCCAGCAGTGAAGGGCAGCTAGAGACCCAGTACTTC	CASSEGQLETQYF
TRBD2	TRBV20-1	few	TRBJ2-3	TGCAGTGCTAGACGTCTAGCGGGAGGGACCACAGATACGCAGTATTTT	CSARRLAGGTTDTQYF
NA	TRBV9	few	TRBJ1-2	TGTGCCAGCAGCCCCCACCCCGGGGGGGATGGCTACACCTTC	CASSPHPGGDGYTF
NA	TRBV20-1	NA	TRBJ1-5	TGCAGTGCACTCGGGGCCCCGAGGGGTAATCAGCCCCAGCATTTT	CSALGAPRGNQPQHF
NA	TRBV28	NA	TRBJ1-5	TGTGCCGGCAGGGGAGGTGGTGGCAATCAGCCCCAGCATTTT	CAGRGGGGNQPQHF
NA	TRBV28	few	TRBJ1-3	TGTGCCAGCAGGGGGGAAAACACCATATATTTT	CASRGENTIYF
NA	TRBV7-3	NA	TRBJ2-3	TGTGCCAGCAGCGCAGACAGAAACACAGATACGCAGTATTTT	CASSADRNTDTQYF
NA	TRBV4-1	NA	TRBJ2-1	TGCGCCAGCAGCCAAGGGGTGGGGCCGGAACATGAGCAGTTCTTC	CASSQGVGPEHEQFF
NA	TRBV4-1	NA	TRBJ2-3	TGCGCCAGCAGCCGAGTCCGTGCATCAGATACGCAGTATTTT	CASSRVRASDTQYF
TRBD1	TRBV5-1	few	TRBJ1-1	TGCGCCAGCAGCCTAAGGACAGGGGGGAACACTGAAGCTTTCTTT	CASSLRTGGNTEAFF
NA	TRBV28	NA	TRBJ1-1	TGTGCCAGCATGGGGGGCCTAAGGGGAGCTTTCTTT	CASMGGLRGAFF
TRBD2	TRBV5-1	few	TRBJ2-5	TGCGCCACCAGGAGCGGGAGTTACAGGGACGAGACCCAGTACTTC	CATRSGSYRDETQYF
NA	TRBV27	NA	TRBJ2-3	TGTGCCAGCAGTTTAGGGCTTTCCCCCGAACATACGCAGTATTTT	CASSLGLSPEHTQYF
TRBD1	TRBV29-1	NA	TRBJ1-1	TGCAGCGTGAACAGACAGGGAGGGATCACTGAAGCTTTCTTT	CSVNRQGGITEAFF
TRBD2	TRBV7-2	NA	TRBJ2-3	TGTGCCAGCAGCTTAGTCATGACTAGCAAAGAGACGCAGTATTTT	CASSLVMTSKETQYF
TRBD2	TRBV20-1	NA	TRBJ2-3	TGCAGTGCCATAGCGGGAGTGATGAATACGCAGTATTTT	CSAIAGVMNTQYF
NA	TRBV3-1	NA	TRBJ1-2	TGTGCCAGCAGCCAAGGGCCCGGCCCCTTCGCTTATGGCTACACCTTC	CASSQGPGPFAYGYTF
NA	TRBV12-3/TRBV12-4	NA	TRBJ2-2	TGTGCCACCGGGAAGGGGGACCCGAACACCGGGGAGCTGTTTTTT	CATGKGDPNTGELFF
TRBD1	TRBV6-2/TRBV6-3	NA	TRBJ1-5	TGTGCCAGCAGACTCACCTTCGACAGGGCCAAGGGCAATCAGCCCCAGCATTTT	CASRLTFDRAKGNQPQHF
TRBD1	TRBV10-3	NA	TRBJ2-1	TGTGCCATCAGTGCAACCGGGACAGGGGCCAACAATGAGCAGTTCTTC	CAISATGTGANNEQFF
NA	TRBV7-2	NA	TRBJ1-1	TGTGCCAGCAGCAAAACGACTAAGAACACCGAAGCTTTCTTT	CASSKTTKNTEAFF
TRBD2	TRBV4-2	NA	TRBJ2-5	TGTGCCAGCAGCCAAGGCCTAGCGGGAGGGCCACAAGAGACCCGGTACTTC	CASSQGLAGGPQETRYF
NA	TRBV5-5	few	TRBJ2-7	TGTGCCAGCAGCCGTATCAGCCAGAGCTCCTACGAGCAGTACTTC	CASSRISQSSYEQYF
TRBD1	TRBV12-3/TRBV12-4	NA	TRBJ2-3	TGTGCCAGCACCCGAGCAGGGGGCTCTAGAGATACGCAGTATTTT	CASTRAGGSRDTQYF
TRBD2	TRBV7-2	NA	TRBJ2-4	TGTGCCAGCAGGCCCGGGGGACTAGCGGTCTCAATAGCCAAAAACATTCAGTACTTC	CASRPGGLAVSIAKNIQYF
NA	TRBV5-1	few	TRBJ2-7	TGCGCCAGCAGCCTAGGGCCCCCAACGCGCGAGCAGTACTTC	CASSLGPPTREQYF
TRBD2	TRBV20-1	NA	TRBJ2-5	TGCAGTGCTAGCGCTAGCGGGGGAACGGGGACCCAGTACTTC	CSASASGGTGTQYF
TRBD1	TRBV7-3	NA	TRBJ1-2	TGTGCCAGCAGCTTTGGGGACAGTGGCTACACCTTC	CASSFGDSGYTF
NA	TRBV6-2/TRBV6-3	NA	TRBJ1-5	TGTGCCAGCACTAGGACCGGCAATCAGCCCCAGCATTTT	CASTRTGNQPQHF
NA	TRBV29-1	few	TRBJ2-5	TGCAGCGTCCGACAGACTCAAGAGACCCAGTACTTC	CSVRQTQETQYF
NA	TRBV3-1	NA	TRBJ1-1	TGTGCCAGCAGCCACAGTACGGCTGAAGCTTTCTTT	CASSHSTAEAFF
NA	TRBV20-1	few	TRBJ1-6	TGCAGTGCTAGCATCGGGGGGCTTAATAATTCACCCCTCCACTTT	CSASIGGLNNSPLHF
NA	TRBV20-1	many	TRBJ2-5	TGCAGTGCTAGAGAGGATACGAGTTACAGGCAAGAGACCCAGTACTTC	CSAREDTSYRQETQYF
TRBD1	TRBV9	NA	TRBJ1-1	TGTGCCAGCAGCGCAGAGACAGGGTACACTGAAGCTTTCTTT	CASSAETGYTEAFF
NA	TRBV5-1	few	TRBJ2-7	TGCGCCAGCAGCTTATCCAGGCGCTCCTACGAGCAGTACTTC	CASSLSRRSYEQYF
TRBD1	TRBV7-6	NA	TRBJ2-6	TGTGCCAGCACTGGGACAGGGGTTGCCGGGGCCAACGTCCTGACTTTC	CASTGTGVAGANVLTF
TRBD1	TRBV7-9	many	TRBJ1-6	TGTGCCAGCAGCTTCGGGACAGAGAATTCACCCCTCCACTTT	CASSFGTENSPLHF
TRBD1	TRBV6-2/TRBV6-3	NA	TRBJ1-5	TGTGCCAGCAGTTCCTCGGGACAGGGAAGAAGTCAGCCCCAGCATTTT	CASSSSGQGRSQPQHF